This T cell receptor beta chain is drawn from a study of cytomegalovirus exposure and HLA in healthy donors. PCR primers comprised 60 Vbeta and 13 Jbeta primers. TCRdb keeps only in-frame clones here, not all; method: immunoSEQ multiplex PCR. The sample carries 150,000 to 170,000 clones, roughly 80% recorded once. Trimming took 0 bases from V and 3 from J, leaving 6 bases between them. Per the germline V gene, CDR1 is SEHNR and CDR2 is FQNEAQ (reference sequence). The CDR3 runs to 15 residues. This clone showed up just a few times. Sequenced material: PBMCs. The chain employs TRBV7-9 and TRBJ2-6; perhaps TRBD2 as D (5 bases). This receptor was obtained from a man aged 25-45 years in good health and CMV-seropositive. CDR3 loop: CASSLAGVGANVLTF. The CDR3 coding sequence is TGTGCCAGCAGCTTAGCGGGAGTTGGGGCCAACGTCCTGACTTTC.